These T cell receptor beta chains were read from a single sample in a study of blood T cells in healthy people across ages. TCRdb reprocessed the 5' RACE reads via MiXCR and lists one record per CDR3 protein. The repertoire holds some 760,000 distinct CDR3 sequences, roughly 25% seen once, with roughly 9% in the top ten. These data were also filed under a second study, of T cells of mothers and their children.

Sequenced material: blood. The source is a boy younger than 18 in good health. Both conserved end residues are part of each CDR3. D genes are given only for firm matches. Clone size is given for some rows only: seen once, a few or many times, or a class if the clone is expanded.

D: -
size: few
J: TRBJ2-7
V: TRBV6-6
CDR3: CASSGTPYEQYF
DNA: TGTGCCAGCAGCGGGACTCCCTACGAGCAGTACTTC

D: -
size: few
J: TRBJ1-2
V: TRBV12-3/TRBV12-4
CDR3: CASSLGTGFGYTF
DNA: TGTGCCAGCAGTTTAGGCACAGGTTTTGGCTACACCTTC

D: TRBD1
size: few
J: TRBJ2-3
V: TRBV20-1
CDR3: CSAEDRKDTQYF
DNA: TGCAGTGCTGAGGACAGGAAAGATACGCAGTATTTT

D: TRBD2
size: -
J: TRBJ2-5
V: TRBV12-3/TRBV12-4
CDR3: CASSFSTSSQETQYF
DNA: TGTGCCAGCAGTTTCTCGACTAGCTCTCAAGAGACCCAGTACTTC

D: -
size: -
J: TRBJ2-7
V: TRBV7-9
CDR3: CASSPETAHEQYF
DNA: TGTGCCAGCAGCCCAGAGACAGCGCACGAGCAGTACTTC

D: -
size: -
J: TRBJ2-5
V: TRBV5-1
CDR3: CASSPAVTQETQYF
DNA: TGCGCCAGCAGCCCGGCAGTGACACAAGAGACCCAGTACTTC

D: TRBD1
size: -
J: TRBJ2-5
V: TRBV7-2
CDR3: CASSAGQGPETQYF
DNA: TGTGCCAGCAGCGCCGGACAGGGCCCAGAGACCCAGTACTTC

D: -
size: few
J: TRBJ2-7
V: TRBV13
CDR3: CASSLGKGGSYEQYF
DNA: TGTGCCAGCAGCTTGGGGAAGGGCGGCTCCTACGAGCAGTACTTC

D: TRBD1
size: few
J: TRBJ2-5
V: TRBV20-1
CDR3: CSAIGRGQETQYF
DNA: TGCAGTGCTATCGGCAGGGGGCAAGAGACCCAGTACTTC

D: -
size: -
J: TRBJ2-7
V: TRBV27
CDR3: CASSSRVQGSSYEQYF
DNA: TGTGCCAGCAGTTCAAGGGTTCAGGGGAGCTCCTACGAGCAGTACTTC

D: -
size: -
J: TRBJ2-3
V: TRBV6-1
CDR3: CASSPQLVLDTQYF
DNA: TGTGCCAGCAGTCCCCAACTCGTACTGGATACGCAGTATTTT

D: -
size: -
J: TRBJ1-1
V: TRBV29-1
CDR3: CSVELAGNTEAFF
DNA: TGCAGCGTTGAACTCGCAGGGAACACTGAAGCTTTCTTT

D: -
size: -
J: TRBJ2-7
V: TRBV2
CDR3: CASSEPGAVQYEQYF
DNA: TGTGCCAGCAGTGAGCCCGGGGCCGTGCAATACGAGCAGTACTTC

D: TRBD2
size: -
J: TRBJ2-1
V: TRBV27
CDR3: CASSLSLAGRNEQFF
DNA: TGTGCCAGCAGTTTATCCCTAGCGGGGAGGAATGAGCAGTTCTTC

D: -
size: few
J: TRBJ1-5
V: TRBV27
CDR3: CASSPTGGYQPQHF
DNA: TGTGCCAGCAGTCCGACAGGAGGGTACCAGCCCCAGCATTTT

D: -
size: -
J: TRBJ1-1
V: TRBV6-5
CDR3: CASSYSGSLALAFF
DNA: TGTGCCAGCAGTTACTCGGGCTCCCTGGCGCTGGCTTTCTTT

D: TRBD1
size: -
J: TRBJ1-1
V: TRBV15
CDR3: CATSSTGGFTEAFF
DNA: TGTGCCACCAGCAGTACAGGGGGGTTCACTGAAGCTTTCTTT

D: -
size: few
J: TRBJ2-1
V: TRBV7-9
CDR3: CASRPIGGVEQFF
DNA: TGTGCCAGCCGGCCGATAGGAGGAGTTGAGCAGTTCTTC

D: -
size: -
J: TRBJ1-2
V: TRBV5-1
CDR3: CASSLIREGAEGYTF
DNA: TGCGCCAGCAGCTTGATCAGAGAGGGCGCCGAGGGCTACACCTTC

D: -
size: -
J: TRBJ2-3
V: TRBV29-1
CDR3: CSAELDTQYF
DNA: TGCAGCGCGGAGTTAGATACGCAGTATTTT

D: -
size: few
J: TRBJ1-1
V: TRBV4-1
CDR3: CASSQAGVNTEAFF
DNA: TGCGCCAGCAGCCAAGCCGGGGTGAACACTGAAGCTTTCTTT

D: -
size: few
J: TRBJ1-3
V: TRBV7-6
CDR3: CASSPGPSSGNTIYF
DNA: TGTGCCAGCAGCCCGGGACCCAGCTCTGGAAACACCATATATTTT

D: TRBD2
size: -
J: TRBJ2-7
V: TRBV7-3
CDR3: CASSLTTSGSQYF
DNA: TGTGCCAGCAGCCTGACGACTAGCGGGAGTCAGTACTTC

D: -
size: -
J: TRBJ2-3
V: TRBV12-3/TRBV12-4
CDR3: CASGGQLVFTDTQYF
DNA: TGTGCCAGCGGCGGGCAGCTAGTTTTCACAGATACGCAGTATTTT

D: -
size: -
J: TRBJ2-2
V: TRBV20-1
CDR3: CSARSRTSGPGELFF
DNA: TGCAGTGCTAGATCAAGAACCAGTGGGCCCGGGGAGCTGTTTTTT

D: -
size: few
J: TRBJ2-1
V: TRBV29-1
CDR3: CSAVPGREQFF
DNA: TGCAGCGCCGTCCCTGGGCGTGAGCAGTTCTTC

D: -
size: few
J: TRBJ2-4
V: TRBV15
CDR3: CATSGNRNIQYF
DNA: TGTGCCACCAGCGGGAACAGAAACATTCAGTACTTC

D: TRBD1
size: few
J: TRBJ1-2
V: TRBV6-2/TRBV6-3
CDR3: CASSYGTDNGYTF
DNA: TGTGCCAGCAGTTACGGGACAGACAATGGCTACACCTTC

D: -
size: -
J: TRBJ1-1
V: TRBV2
CDR3: CASSEQLNTEAFF
DNA: TGTGCCAGCAGTGAACAGTTGAACACTGAGGCTTTCTTT

D: TRBD1
size: many
J: TRBJ1-4
V: TRBV28
CDR3: CASSRDRATNEKLFF
DNA: TGTGCCAGCAGTCGGGACAGGGCGACTAATGAAAAACTGTTTTTT

D: TRBD1
size: few
J: TRBJ2-6
V: TRBV11-2
CDR3: CASSPRTGGLSGANVLTF
DNA: TGTGCCAGCAGCCCTAGGACAGGGGGCCTCTCTGGGGCCAACGTCCTGACTTTC

D: -
size: -
J: TRBJ2-5
V: TRBV12-3/TRBV12-4
CDR3: CASSSDGERQETQYF
DNA: TGTGCCAGCAGCTCCGATGGGGAGAGGCAAGAGACCCAGTACTTC

D: TRBD1
size: -
J: TRBJ2-1
V: TRBV7-9
CDR3: CASSPYLDRGHEQFF
DNA: TGTGCCAGCAGCCCATACCTTGACAGGGGCCATGAGCAGTTCTTC

D: -
size: few
J: TRBJ2-5
V: TRBV15
CDR3: CATSRDNGGTQYF
DNA: TGTGCCACCAGCAGAGATAACGGGGGGACCCAGTACTTC

D: -
size: -
J: TRBJ2-1
V: TRBV20-1
CDR3: CSARKTSGNEQFF
DNA: TGCAGTGCTAGAAAGACGAGTGGAAATGAGCAGTTCTTC

D: TRBD2
size: -
J: TRBJ2-7
V: TRBV28
CDR3: CASSLGLAVLPRGQYF
DNA: TGTGCCAGCAGTTTGGGACTAGCGGTTCTACCTAGGGGGCAGTACTTC

D: -
size: few
J: TRBJ2-1
V: TRBV13
CDR3: CASSYWAGAFGQFF
DNA: TGTGCCAGCAGTTACTGGGCGGGGGCCTTTGGGCAGTTCTTC

D: -
size: -
J: TRBJ1-2
V: TRBV6-6
CDR3: CASSYELDYGYTF
DNA: TGTGCCAGCAGTTACGAACTTGACTATGGCTACACCTTC

D: -
size: -
J: TRBJ2-5
V: TRBV25-1
CDR3: CASSETVGHYQETQYF
DNA: TGTGCCAGCAGTGAGACGGTGGGACACTACCAAGAGACCCAGTACTTC

D: -
size: few
J: TRBJ2-2
V: TRBV7-9
CDR3: CASSGPTWGNTGELFF
DNA: TGTGCCAGCAGCGGCCCGACCTGGGGTAACACCGGGGAGCTGTTTTTT

D: TRBD1
size: few
J: TRBJ2-3
V: TRBV18
CDR3: CASSGQDRSDTQYF
DNA: TGTGCCAGCTCGGGACAGGACAGGTCGGATACGCAGTATTTT